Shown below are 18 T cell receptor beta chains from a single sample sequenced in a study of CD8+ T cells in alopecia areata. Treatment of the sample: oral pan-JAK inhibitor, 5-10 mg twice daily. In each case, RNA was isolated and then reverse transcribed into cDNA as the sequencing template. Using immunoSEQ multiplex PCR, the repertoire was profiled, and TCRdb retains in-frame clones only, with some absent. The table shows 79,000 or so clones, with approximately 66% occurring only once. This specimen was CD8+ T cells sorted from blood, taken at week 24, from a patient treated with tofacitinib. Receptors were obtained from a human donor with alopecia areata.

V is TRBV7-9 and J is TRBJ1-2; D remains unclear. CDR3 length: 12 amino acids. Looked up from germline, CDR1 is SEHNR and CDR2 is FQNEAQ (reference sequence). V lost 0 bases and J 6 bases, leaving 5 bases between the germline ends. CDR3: CASSLAKNGYTF. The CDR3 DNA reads TGTGCCAGCAGCTTAGCGAAAAATGGCTACACCTTC.

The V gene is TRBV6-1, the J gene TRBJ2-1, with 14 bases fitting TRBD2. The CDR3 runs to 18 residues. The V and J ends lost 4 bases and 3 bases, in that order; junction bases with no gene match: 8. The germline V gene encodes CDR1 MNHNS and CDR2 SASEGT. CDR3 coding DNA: TGTGCCAGCAGTGCCCGGACTAGCGGGAGGACTTTCTACAATGAGCAGTTCTTC. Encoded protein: CASSARTSGRTFYNEQFF.

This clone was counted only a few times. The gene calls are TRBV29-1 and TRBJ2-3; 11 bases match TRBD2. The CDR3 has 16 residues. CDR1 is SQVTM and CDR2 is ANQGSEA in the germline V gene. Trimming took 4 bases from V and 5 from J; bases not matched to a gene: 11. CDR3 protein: CSVAGLAGGLGDTQYF. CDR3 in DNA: TGCAGCGTTGCCGGGCTAGCGGGGGGCCTGGGAGATACGCAGTATTTT.

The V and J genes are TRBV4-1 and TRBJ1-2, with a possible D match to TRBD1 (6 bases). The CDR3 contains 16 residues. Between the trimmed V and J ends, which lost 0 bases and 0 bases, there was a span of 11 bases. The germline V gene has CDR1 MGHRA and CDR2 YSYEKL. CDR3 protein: CASSQDLTGSNYGYTF. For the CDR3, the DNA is TGCGCCAGCAGCCAAGATCTCACAGGGTCTAACTATGGCTACACCTTC.

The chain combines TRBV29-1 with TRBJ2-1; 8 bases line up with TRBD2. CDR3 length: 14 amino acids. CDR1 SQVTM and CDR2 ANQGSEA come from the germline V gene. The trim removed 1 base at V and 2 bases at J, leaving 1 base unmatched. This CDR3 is CSVEAGGPYNEQFF. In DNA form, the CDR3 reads TGCAGCGTTGAAGCGGGAGGGCCCTACAATGAGCAGTTCTTC.

The CDR3 loop is CASSDGQGITDTQYF. The CDR3 DNA follows: TGTGCCAGCAGTGACGGACAGGGGATAACAGATACGCAGTATTTT. This rearrangement joins TRBV11-3 to TRBJ2-3, with 9 bases matching TRBD1. CDR3 size: 15 residues. Per the germline V gene, CDR1 is SGHNT and CDR2 is YENEEA. Trimming at V came to 6 bases and at J to 3 bases, leaving 7 bases not matched to a gene.

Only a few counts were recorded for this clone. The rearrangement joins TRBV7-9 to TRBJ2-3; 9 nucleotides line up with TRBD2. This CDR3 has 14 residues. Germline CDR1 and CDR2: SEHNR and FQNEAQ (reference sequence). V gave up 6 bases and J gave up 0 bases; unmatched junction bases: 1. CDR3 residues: CASRTSGSTDTQYF. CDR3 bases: TGTGCCAGCAGAACTAGCGGGAGCACAGATACGCAGTATTTT. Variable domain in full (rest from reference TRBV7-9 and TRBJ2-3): DTGVSQNPRHKITKRGQNVTFRCDPISEHNRLYWYRQTLGQGPEFLTYFQNEAQLEKSRLLSDRFSAERPKGSFSTLEIQRTEQGDSAMYLCASRTSGSTDTQYFGPGTRLTVL.

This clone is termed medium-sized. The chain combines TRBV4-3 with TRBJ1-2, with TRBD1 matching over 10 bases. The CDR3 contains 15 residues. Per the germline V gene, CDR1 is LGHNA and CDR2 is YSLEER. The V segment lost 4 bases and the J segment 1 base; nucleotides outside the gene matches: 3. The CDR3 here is CASSPGTGDNYGYTF. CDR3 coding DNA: TGCGCCAGCAGCCCCGGGACAGGGGATAACTATGGCTACACCTTC.

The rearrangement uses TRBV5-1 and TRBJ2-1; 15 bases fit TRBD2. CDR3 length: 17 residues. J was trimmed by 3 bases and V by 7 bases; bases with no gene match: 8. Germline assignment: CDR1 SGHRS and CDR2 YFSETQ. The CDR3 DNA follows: TGCGCCAGCCGACTGGGACTAGCGGGGGGACACTACAATGAGCAGTTCTTC. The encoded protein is CASRLGLAGGHYNEQFF.

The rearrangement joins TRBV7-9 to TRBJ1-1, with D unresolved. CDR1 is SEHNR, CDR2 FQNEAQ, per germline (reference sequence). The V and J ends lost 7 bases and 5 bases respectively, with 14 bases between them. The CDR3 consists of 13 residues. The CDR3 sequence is CASTLETETEAFF. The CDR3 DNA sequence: TGTGCCAGCACCCTGGAAACGGAGACTGAAGCTTTCTTT.

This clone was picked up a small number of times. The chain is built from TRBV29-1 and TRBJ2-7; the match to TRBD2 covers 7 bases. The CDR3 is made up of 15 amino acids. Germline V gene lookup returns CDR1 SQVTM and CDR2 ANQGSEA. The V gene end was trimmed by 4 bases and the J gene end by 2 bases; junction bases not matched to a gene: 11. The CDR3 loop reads CSVGSESGTPYEQYF. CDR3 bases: TGCAGCGTTGGGTCCGAAAGCGGGACCCCCTACGAGCAGTACTTC.

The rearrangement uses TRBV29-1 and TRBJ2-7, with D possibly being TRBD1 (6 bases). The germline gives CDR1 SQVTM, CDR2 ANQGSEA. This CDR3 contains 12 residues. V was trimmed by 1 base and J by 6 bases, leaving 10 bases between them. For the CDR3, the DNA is TGCAGCGTTGAAGTAGCACAGGGCGAGCAGTACTTC. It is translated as CSVEVAQGEQYF.

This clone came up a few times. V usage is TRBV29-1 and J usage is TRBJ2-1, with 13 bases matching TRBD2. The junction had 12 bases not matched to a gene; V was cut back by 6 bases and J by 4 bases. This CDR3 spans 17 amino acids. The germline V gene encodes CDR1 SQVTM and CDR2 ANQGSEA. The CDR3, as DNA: TGCAGCGTCCCCGCAGGGACTAGCGGGACCCTATACAATGAGCAGTTCTTC. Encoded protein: CSVPAGTSGTLYNEQFF.

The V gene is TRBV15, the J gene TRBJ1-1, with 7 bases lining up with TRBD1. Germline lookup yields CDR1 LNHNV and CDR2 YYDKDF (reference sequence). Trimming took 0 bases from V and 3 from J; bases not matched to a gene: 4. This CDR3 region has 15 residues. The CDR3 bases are TGTGCCACCAGCAGAGAGTCAGGGGGGGACACTGAAGCTTTCTTT. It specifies CATSRESGGDTEAFF.

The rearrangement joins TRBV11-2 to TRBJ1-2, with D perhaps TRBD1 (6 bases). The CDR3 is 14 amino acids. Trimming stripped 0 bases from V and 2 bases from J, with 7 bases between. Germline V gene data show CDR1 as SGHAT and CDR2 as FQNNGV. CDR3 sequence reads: CASSLEDSNYGYTF. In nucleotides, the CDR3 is TGTGCCAGCAGCTTAGAGGACAGCAACTATGGCTACACCTTC.

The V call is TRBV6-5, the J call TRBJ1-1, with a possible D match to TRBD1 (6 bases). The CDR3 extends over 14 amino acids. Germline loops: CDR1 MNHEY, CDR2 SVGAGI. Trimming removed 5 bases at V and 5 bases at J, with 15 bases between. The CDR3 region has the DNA TGTGCCAGCAGTCAAGGGACATTCGGTACTGAAGCTTTCTTT. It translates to CASSQGTFGTEAFF.

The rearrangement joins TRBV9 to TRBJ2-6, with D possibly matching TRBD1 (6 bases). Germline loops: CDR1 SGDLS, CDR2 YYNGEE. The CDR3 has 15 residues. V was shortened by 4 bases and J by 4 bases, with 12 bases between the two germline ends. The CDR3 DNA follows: TGTGCCAGCAGCTTTACAGGGACGGGGGCCAACGTCCTGACTTTC. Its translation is CASSFTGTGANVLTF.

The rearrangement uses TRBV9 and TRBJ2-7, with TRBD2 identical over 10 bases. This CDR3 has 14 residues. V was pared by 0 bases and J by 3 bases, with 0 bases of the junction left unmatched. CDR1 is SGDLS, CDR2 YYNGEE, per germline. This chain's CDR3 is CASSVASGGYEQYF. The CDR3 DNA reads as TGTGCCAGCAGCGTAGCTAGCGGGGGCTACGAGCAGTACTTC.